This TCR beta chain was sequenced in a study of blood T cell repertoires in COVID-19. TCRdb's table, derived via immunoSEQ multiplex PCR, lists solely in-frame clones and lacks some. The sample lists approximately 240,000 clones; about 85% were seen once. Germline V gene data show CDR1 as MDHEN and CDR2 as SYDVKM. V lost 7 bases, J lost 6 bases, and 11 bases stayed unmatched. This CDR3 contains 17 residues. The J gene is TRBJ2-1, the V gene TRBV28, with 14 nucleotides matching TRBD2. The material sequenced was PBMCs or T cells enriched from blood (not recorded which). The TCR sequence derives from a woman aged 30 to 39 with acute COVID-19. As DNA, the CDR3 is TGTGCCAGCACCCGTACCGGGACTAGCGGGAGTGGCAATGAGCAGTTCTTC. Translating it yields CASTRTGTSGSGNEQFF.